This TCR beta chain derives from a study of cytomegalovirus exposure and HLA in healthy donors. At the level of the study: Earlier findings included more than 95 million unique TCR beta sequences obtained from about 180 million T cells.

The PCR made use of 60 Vbeta and 13 Jbeta primers. The table came from immunoSEQ multiplex PCR; TCRdb's copy has only in-frame clones and leaves some out. The table has some 190,000 clones, more than 60% seen once. Trimming cost V 7 bases and J 4 bases, with 8 bases left between them. Germline values: CDR1 SNHLY, CDR2 FYNNEI. CDR3 length: 12 amino acids. Specimen: PBMCs. The chain carries TRBV2 and TRBJ2-1, with D possibly matching TRBD1 (5 bases). The TCR originated in a man aged 18 to 30 in good health and CMV-seronegative. The CDR3 DNA is TGTGCCAGCATAAGGGGTTACAATGAGCAGTTCTTC. This codes for CASIRGYNEQFF.